Listed here are 11 T cell receptor beta chains from one sample, sequenced in a study of neoadjuvant anti-PD-1 for oral cavity cancer (dated by TCRdb to about 2021). Explained via the paper, the time point label denotes: after neoadjuvant nivolumab, at surgical resection. Library generation was performed with the immunoSEQ multiplex PCR assay. Held by TCRdb, this immuneACCESS table contains in-frame sequences only and omits some clones. Under half of the omission traces to an unresolved V gene where checked; the cause of the rest is unknown. This sample comprises over 30,000 clones, approximately 80% of them detected only once. Of the sample, 3% to 4% is held by the ten largest clones. Sequencing was performed on PBMCs, taken after nivolumab (anti-PD-1) treatment. These receptors originate from a person aged 35 to 85 with oral cavity squamous cell carcinoma.

The rearrangement uses TRBV7-6 and TRBJ2-7, with a weak D call TRBD2 (5 bases). Germline assignment: CDR1 SGHVS and CDR2 FNYEAQ. This CDR3 is built from 12 residues. Trimming pared 5 bases from V and 5 bases from J, leaving 10 bases between. In DNA form, the CDR3 reads TGTGCCAGCAGCCAGGCGAGGGACGAGCAGTACTTC. Protein product: CASSQARDEQYF.

The CDR3 reads CASSQEWGAHGNEQFF. CDR3 nucleotide sequence: TGCGCCAGCAGCCAAGAATGGGGGGCGCACGGGAATGAGCAGTTCTTC. This chain links TRBV4-3 with TRBJ2-1; D tentatively fits TRBD1 or TRBD2 (6 bases each). The germline V and J ends were trimmed by 0 bases and 7 bases, with 16 bases remaining between them. Looked up from germline, CDR1 is LGHNA and CDR2 is YSLEER. This CDR3 has 16 amino acids.

This chain connects TRBV9 to TRBJ2-3, with D perhaps matching TRBD2 (6 bases). The V gene lost 0 bases and the J gene lost 5 bases, with 10 bases spanning the gap. The CDR3 covers 14 residues. Germline V gene sequence: CDR1 SGDLS, CDR2 YYNGEE. This CDR3 reads CASSVGVGGDTQYF. CDR3 nucleotide sequence: TGTGCCAGCAGCGTAGGGGTGGGGGGAGATACGCAGTATTTT.

The sample holds one count of this clone. The CDR3 DNA follows: TGTGCCAGCAGCGAGGGACAGTCTTTCTATGGCTACACCTTC. Translation gives CASSEGQSFYGYTF. This chain connects TRBV5-4 to TRBJ1-2, with 7 bases identical to TRBD1. Germline CDR1 and CDR2: SGHNT and YYREEE (reference sequence). The CDR3 is made up of 14 amino acids. After removal of 4 bases from V and 4 bases from J, the junction contained 7 bases not matched to a gene.

The rearrangement links TRBV5-1 to TRBJ1-2; D may be TRBD1 (6 bases). V was shortened by 0 bases and J by 4 bases, with 13 bases between the two germline ends. This CDR3 spans 15 amino acids. Germline V gene data show CDR1 as SGHRS and CDR2 as YFSETQ. Written as DNA, the CDR3 is TGCGCCAGCAGCTTGGTTCGGGGGGCAGGCTATGGCTACACCTTC. Protein: CASSLVRGAGYGYTF.

This clone has more than one count but fewer than ten. The chain is built from TRBV2 and TRBJ1-2; D unclear. CDR3 length: 13 amino acids. The V gene lost 4 bases and the J gene lost 3 bases, with 9 bases spanning the gap. Germline V CDR1 and CDR2: SNHLY, FYNNEI. The CDR3 loop is CASSVTTDYGYTF. The CDR3 DNA sequence: TGTGCCAGCAGTGTAACTACAGACTATGGCTACACCTTC.

The V gene is TRBV28, the J gene TRBJ1-4; no clear D gene. The CDR3 is 14 residues long. Trimming left V 6 bases short and J 8 bases short, with 16 bases between. The germline V gene encodes CDR1 MDHEN and CDR2 SYDVKM. DNA for the CDR3: TGTGCCAGCAGCCAAATCCAAACTACGGAAAAACTGTTTTTT. Translating gives CASSQIQTTEKLFF.

The chain uses TRBV12-5 and TRBJ1-2, with D perhaps matching TRBD1 (6 bases). V was trimmed by 5 bases and J by 4 bases, leaving 20 bases between them. CDR3 size: 16 residues. Germline CDR1 LGHNT, CDR2 FRNRAP. CDR3 in DNA: TGTGCTAGTGGTCCTTCCGGGACACCGACGATCTATGGCTACACCTTC. This translates into CASGPSGTPTIYGYTF.

This sequence joins TRBV12-5 and TRBJ2-2; TRBD1 aligns across 9 bases. CDR3 length: 15 residues. Germline V CDR1 and CDR2: LGHNT, FRNRAP. V lost 2 bases and J lost 5; bases outside the gene matches: 3. In nucleotides, the CDR3 is TGTGCTAGTGGTTTGAAACAGGGGGCAACCGGGGAGCTGTTTTTT. Translated: CASGLKQGATGELFF.

This clone was detected only once. The chain recombines TRBV27 with TRBJ1-1; tentative D call: TRBD1 (5 bases). This CDR3 comprises 16 residues. Trimming shortened V by 9 bases and J by 4 bases, and 24 bases separated the two germline ends. The germline V gene encodes CDR1 MNHEY and CDR2 SMNVEV (reference sequence). The DNA of the CDR3 is TGTGCCAGTCTACCCGCGGGGTTAGGGGTTAGCACTGAAGCTTTCTTT. Amino acids: CASLPAGLGVSTEAFF.

The chain uses TRBV5-6 and TRBJ2-5; 10 nucleotides agree with TRBD1. Germline trimming cut 5 bases from V and 5 bases from J; bases unmatched to any gene: 6. The CDR3 extends over 14 amino acids. From germline, CDR1 is SGHDT and CDR2 YYEEEE. The CDR3 loop is CASRRQGARETQYF. The CDR3 bases are TGTGCCAGCAGACGACAGGGGGCGCGGGAGACCCAGTACTTC.